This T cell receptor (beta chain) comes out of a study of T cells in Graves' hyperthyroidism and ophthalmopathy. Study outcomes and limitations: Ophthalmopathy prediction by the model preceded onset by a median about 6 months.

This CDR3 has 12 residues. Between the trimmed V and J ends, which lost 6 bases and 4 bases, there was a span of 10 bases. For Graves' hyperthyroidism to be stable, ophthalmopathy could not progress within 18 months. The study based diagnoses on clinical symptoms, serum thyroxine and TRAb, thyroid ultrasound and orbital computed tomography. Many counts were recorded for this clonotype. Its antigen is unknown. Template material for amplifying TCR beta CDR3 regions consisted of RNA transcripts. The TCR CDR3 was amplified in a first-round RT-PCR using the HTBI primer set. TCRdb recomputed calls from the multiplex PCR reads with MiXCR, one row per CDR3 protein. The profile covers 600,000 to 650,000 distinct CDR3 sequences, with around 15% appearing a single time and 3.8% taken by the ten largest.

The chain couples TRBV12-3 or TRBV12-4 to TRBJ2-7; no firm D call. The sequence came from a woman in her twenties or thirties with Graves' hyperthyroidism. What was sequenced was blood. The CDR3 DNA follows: TGTGCCAGCAGCAAGGACGGATACGAGCAGTACTTC. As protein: CASSKDGYEQYF.